This T cell receptor beta chain was identified in a study of post-analysis software for immune sequencing data. Findings of the study overall: Samples prepared in the same batch strongly co-clustered by F measure. Significantly lower normalized Chao1 diversity was seen in multiple sclerosis patients than in controls. Higher frequency in patients than in controls was seen for roughly five TRBV segments, with TRBV5-6, TRBV5-1 and TRBV20-1 among them.

Unique molecular identifiers were present in the TCR beta cDNA libraries. Once roughly 0.9 to 11 million T cells were used, roughly 0.5 million cDNA molecules resulted. TCRdb re-derived calls from the PCR reads in MiXCR, one entry per CDR3 protein. Of 160,000 or so distinct CDR3 sequences detected, around 36% appear once; the ten largest clones hold 25% to 35%. About this clonotype itself: The antigen remains unidentified.

V lost 3 bases, J lost 3 bases, and 9 bases lay in between. In germline, CDR1 is LGHDT, CDR2 YNNKEL (reference sequence). This CDR3 has 13 residues. The chain uses TRBV3-1 and TRBJ2-7; D may be TRBD1 (5 bases). This clonotype originated in a girl between 10 and 17 years old with multiple sclerosis. The source material was blood, sampled after autologous hematopoietic stem cell transplantation. The CDR3 spells CASSHRTNYEQYF. The DNA of the CDR3 is TGTGCCAGCAGCCACCGGACAAACTACGAGCAGTACTTC.